A selection of T cell receptor beta chains follows, all from one sample in a study of neurological immune-mediated disorders. TCRdb independently ran MiXCR on the 5' RACE reads; one entry per CDR3 protein. The repertoire has tens of thousands of distinct CDR3 sequences, 2.5% to 3% of them found once; the top ten carry roughly 1.2%. Sequenced: PBMCs. These receptors were collected from a woman aged 30 to 39 with multiple sclerosis. CDR3s leave out the opening cysteine and the closing phenylalanine or tryptophan. The order of the fields is J gene, V gene, CDR3 protein.

TRBJ2-1 | TRBV20-1 | SAQGQEQF
TRBJ2-1 | TRBV14 | ASSRPTSGRSNEQF
TRBJ1-3 | TRBV20-1 | SASQGEDGNTIY
TRBJ2-7 | TRBV14 | ASSQVGLSSYEQY
TRBJ1-1 | TRBV7-9 | ASSLEMNTEAF
TRBJ2-3 | TRBV5-1 | ASSLPTGSDTQY
TRBJ2-7 | TRBV12-3/TRBV12-4 | ASSLASNYEQY
TRBJ1-1 | TRBV9 | ASSVDIRRNTEAF
TRBJ2-5 | TRBV6-6 | ASSYSGSWETQY
TRBJ1-1 | TRBV20-1 | SAWERTQDRMAF
TRBJ2-4 | TRBV4-3 | ASSQDPSLAKNIQY
TRBJ2-3 | TRBV24-1 | ATRDMAGLKY
TRBJ1-1 | TRBV7-2 | ASSSDRKLAF
TRBJ2-2 | TRBV7-9 | ASSSAGDTGELF
TRBJ2-7 | TRBV5-1 | ASSLDGRGYEQY
TRBJ2-1 | TRBV24-1 | ATSVTGGKDRLAGRNEQF
TRBJ2-2 | TRBV20-1 | SAFSRDKNTGELF
TRBJ2-7 | TRBV7-9 | ATRGEGSYEQY
TRBJ1-2 | TRBV7-9 | ASSPRTAYGYT
TRBJ1-2 | TRBV5-1 | ASSMEGGLTYRSAGYT
TRBJ1-1 | TRBV5-1 | ASSPRGTGSTEAF
TRBJ2-7 | TRBV12-3/TRBV12-4 | ASTGYRGNEQY
TRBJ2-1 | TRBV7-9 | ASSLAFGTSVHNEQF
TRBJ1-1 | TRBV28 | ASSLRQENTEAF
TRBJ1-2 | TRBV6-6 | ASSYSGWTVDGYT
TRBJ2-7 | TRBV6-5 | ASQTGTSGLVYEQY
TRBJ2-7 | TRBV29-1 | SAAKGTDTYEQY
TRBJ1-5 | TRBV5-1 | ASSLDPGRQPQH
TRBJ2-5 | TRBV6-5 | ASSYSTGLRETQY
TRBJ1-4 | TRBV7-9 | ASSPRQGSNEKLF
TRBJ2-4 | TRBV7-2 | ASSVNRATKNIQY
TRBJ2-7 | TRBV5-1 | ASSGRGSYEQY
TRBJ2-1 | TRBV4-1 | ASSQERQGQDNEQF
TRBJ2-7 | TRBV6-5 | ASSYMTGGAYEQY
TRBJ2-3 | TRBV12-3/TRBV12-4 | ASREAGGDTQY
TRBJ2-2 | TRBV20-1 | SARDPGLAGAGELF
TRBJ2-7 | TRBV18 | ASSPPERASYEQY
TRBJ2-1 | TRBV6-2/TRBV6-3 | ASSYSGLAGVHNEQF
TRBJ2-1 | TRBV20-1 | SAPTWGDHEQF
TRBJ2-7 | TRBV12-3/TRBV12-4 | ASSSGTGAHEQY
TRBJ2-1 | TRBV20-1 | SASDSWTRLNEQF
TRBJ1-5 | TRBV27 | ASSRDRVGDQPQH